The 23 T cell receptor beta chains listed next were all sequenced from one sample in a study of blood T cell repertoires in COVID-19. Produced via immunoSEQ multiplex PCR; TCRdb's table is partial and in-frame only. The table lists 70,000 to 95,000 clones, 70% to 90% of them singletons, with approximately 13% in the top ten. Material: peripheral blood. The receptors were sampled from a human donor in a cohort sampled during active COVID-19.

This chain links TRBV5-6 with TRBJ2-7, with 9 bases aligning to TRBD1. The CDR3 loop spans 14 amino acids. Germline trimming cut 2 bases from V and 5 bases from J; bases unmatched to any gene: 5. Germline assignment: CDR1 SGHDT and CDR2 YYEEEE. CDR3 in DNA: TGTGCCAGCAGCTTACCGGACAGGGGCCACGAGCAGTACTTC. Its translation is CASSLPDRGHEQYF.

This clone was seen just once. The genes are TRBV10-3 and TRBJ1-1; D is unclear. The length of the CDR3 is 16 residues. V was clipped by 2 bases and J by 1 base, with 14 bases between them. Per germline, CDR1 ENHRY and CDR2 SYGVKD. CDR3: CAISETSPRGNTEAFF. For the CDR3, the DNA is TGTGCCATCAGTGAGACATCACCCCGGGGGAACACTGAAGCTTTCTTT.

The rearrangement links TRBV19 to TRBJ1-5, with D possibly being TRBD1 (5 bases). Germline CDR1 is LNHDA and CDR2 is SQIVND (reference sequence). The CDR3 runs 15 residues. Trimming removed 4 bases at V and 3 bases at J, with 13 bases between. The CDR3 region is CASSRGQTSNQPQHF. CDR3 DNA: TGTGCCAGTAGTAGGGGCCAGACATCCAATCAGCCCCAGCATTTT.

The chain uses TRBV30 and TRBJ1-3, with D hard to call. Per the germline V gene, CDR1 is GTSNPN and CDR2 is SVGIG (reference sequence). This CDR3 is 14 amino acids long. V was clipped by 5 bases and J by 4 bases, with 15 bases between them. The CDR3 region is CAWDLGNRGNTIYF. CDR3 in DNA: TGTGCCTGGGACTTGGGCAACAGAGGAAACACCATATATTTT.

The chain links TRBV6-5 to TRBJ1-1; no reliable D call. CDR3 length: 15 residues. Germline loops: CDR1 MNHEY, CDR2 SVGAGI. Trimming removed 6 bases at V and 1 base at J, with 15 bases between. DNA of the CDR3: TGTGCCAGCAGATCTGGTACTAGAGGGAACACTGAAGCTTTCTTT. Amino acid sequence: CASRSGTRGNTEAFF.

The chain carries TRBV10-3 and TRBJ1-5; TRBD1 aligns across 8 bases. The J segment lost 0 bases and the V segment lost 6 bases, leaving 4 bases of the junction unmatched. Germline assignment: CDR1 ENHRY and CDR2 SYGVKD. The CDR3 length is 15 residues. The CDR3 bases are TGTGCCATCAGGGCGACAGGGGATAGCAATCAGCCCCAGCATTTT. Residues: CAIRATGDSNQPQHF.

This chain joins TRBV21-1 and TRBJ2-7; whether TRBD2, the table's D call, matches the DNA was not checked. TRBV21-1 is marked as a pseudogene. The CDR3 runs to 9 residues. CDR3 in amino acids: CAPPVWECF. The CDR3 bases are TGTGCCCCCCCGGTTTGGGAGTGCTTC.

This clone is large in the sample. The chain links TRBV7-2 to TRBJ1-2; D unclear. Germline V lookup: CDR1 SGHTA, CDR2 FQGNSA. This CDR3 region has 15 residues. V lost 3 bases and J 3 bases, leaving 14 bases between the germline ends. DNA of the CDR3: TGTGCCAGCAGCTTTGTGGGCGGAGGAGACTATGGCTACACCTTC. It yields the protein CASSFVGGGDYGYTF.

The rearrangement links TRBV19 to TRBJ2-1, with TRBD2 matching 7 bases. V shed 6 bases and J 0 bases; nucleotides not matched to a gene: 11. Germline CDR1 LNHDA, CDR2 SQIVND (reference sequence). This CDR3 contains 17 residues. CDR3 protein: CASRTTGTTSSYNEQFF. For the CDR3, the DNA is TGTGCCAGTAGAACTACCGGGACTACCAGCTCCTACAATGAGCAGTTCTTC.

The J gene is TRBJ2-2, the V gene TRBV11-2; 8 nucleotides agree with TRBD1. The CDR3 has 15 amino acids. The germline V gene encodes CDR1 SGHAT and CDR2 FQNNGV. J lost 1 base, V lost 5 bases, and 3 bases had no gene match. The CDR3 spells CASSPGQVNTGELFF. The CDR3 DNA reads as TGTGCCAGCAGCCCGGGACAGGTGAACACCGGGGAGCTGTTTTTT.

This clone appeared a few times. This chain uses TRBV9 with TRBJ1-1; D possibly corresponds to TRBD1 (5 bases). Germline values: CDR1 SGDLS, CDR2 YYNGEE. V dropped 2 bases and J dropped 2 bases, with 13 bases sitting between them. The length of the CDR3 is 15 residues. CDR3 in DNA: TGTGCCAGCAGCGTCACTCAGGGTGATAACACTGAAGCTTTCTTT. Residues: CASSVTQGDNTEAFF.

The chain combines TRBV5-1 with TRBJ1-1; TRBD1 agrees at 7 bases. CDR1 and CDR2 (germline): SGHRS, YFSETQ. This CDR3 comprises 13 residues. Unmatched junction bases numbered 4, after V lost 5 bases and J lost 3 bases. In DNA, the CDR3 is TGCGCCAGCAGTACAGGGGTGGACACTGAAGCTTTCTTT. Translated: CASSTGVDTEAFF.

The gene calls are TRBV20-1 and TRBJ1-5; D is unresolved. Germline CDR1 and CDR2: DFQATT and SNEGSKA (reference sequence). V gave up 3 bases and J gave up 1 base, with 10 bases separating them. This CDR3 is built from 14 residues. CDR3 in DNA: TGCAGTGCTAGTTATGGGCAAAGCAATCAGCCCCAGCATTTT. Translating it yields CSASYGQSNQPQHF.

The chain carries TRBV5-5 and TRBJ2-4, with 10 nucleotides matching TRBD1. The germline gives CDR1 SGHKS, CDR2 YYEKEE (reference sequence). V lost 7 bases to trimming and J lost 9 bases; unmatched junction nucleotides: 7. The CDR3 covers 13 residues. The CDR3 coding sequence is TGTGCCAGCTTCGGACAGGGGGTTGGCATTCAGTACTTC. Translated, it gives CASFGQGVGIQYF.

The chain couples TRBV9 to TRBJ2-2, with 8 bases that match TRBD1. This CDR3 spans 16 amino acids. V shed 4 bases, J shed 6 bases, and the junction held 11 bases outside the gene matches. From germline, CDR1 is SGDLS and CDR2 YYNGEE. The CDR3 region has the DNA TGTGCCAGCAGCCCACAGACAGGGGTAGGGGCCGGGGAGCTGTTTTTT. This translates into CASSPQTGVGAGELFF.

CDR3 in amino acids: CASSGPGQGNEKLFF. The CDR3 coding sequence is TGTGCCAGCAGTGGACCGGGACAGGGCAATGAAAAACTGTTTTTT. The chain is built from TRBV28 and TRBJ1-4; TRBD1 aligns across 9 bases. The CDR3 runs 15 residues. The junction had 6 bases not matched to a gene; V was cut back by 5 bases and J by 5 bases. Per germline, CDR1 MDHEN and CDR2 SYDVKM.

This clone has more than one count but fewer than ten. The chain uses TRBV20-1 and TRBJ1-2; D ambiguous. From germline, CDR1 is DFQATT and CDR2 SNEGSKA (reference sequence). Trimming pared 5 bases from V and 4 bases from J, leaving 8 bases between. The CDR3 is 11 amino acids. CDR3 in DNA: TGCAGTGCTGATACGGTCTATGGCTACACCTTC. Its protein is CSADTVYGYTF.

This sequence joins TRBV7-2 and TRBJ1-2; 10 bases are shared with TRBD1. Germline lookup yields CDR1 SGHTA and CDR2 FQGNSA. This CDR3 spans 13 amino acids. J was trimmed by 7 bases and V by 6 bases; bases with no gene match: 5. CDR3 in amino acids: CASSQDRGIGYTF. The CDR3 DNA reads TGTGCCAGCAGTCAGGACAGGGGGATTGGCTACACCTTC.

The gene calls are TRBV21-1 and TRBJ1-4; the tabulated D call, TRBD1, remains unverified against the DNA. TRBV21-1 corresponds to a pseudogene. The CDR3 consists of 14 residues. The CDR3 DNA reads TGTGCCAGCAGCAAACAGGGGAGAGGTGAAAAACTGTTTTTT. Amino acids: CASSKQGRGEKLFF.

The rearrangement uses TRBV5-1 and TRBJ1-3; D is perhaps TRBD1 (6 bases). Deletions cut 4 bases from V and 3 bases from J, with 14 bases between. Germline V CDR1 and CDR2: SGHRS, YFSETQ. The CDR3 extends over 15 amino acids. CDR3 amino acids: CASSEQGGGGNTIYF. In nucleotides, the CDR3 is TGCGCCAGCAGCGAACAGGGTGGTGGTGGAAACACCATATATTTT. Variable domain in full (rest from reference TRBV5-1 and TRBJ1-3): KAGVTQTPRYLIKTRGQQVTLSCSPISGHRSVSWYQQTPGQGLQFLFEYFSETQRNKGNFPGRFSGRQFSNSRSEMNVSTLELGDSALYLCASSEQGGGGNTIYFGEGSWLTVV.

CDR3 nucleotides: TGTGCCAGCAGTTACGATTTACGGGGGGACCTGGGAGAGCAGTACTTC. It codes for CASSYDLRGDLGEQYF. This chain joins TRBV6-6 and TRBJ2-7; 7 bases are shared with TRBD2. The V gene's germline CDR1 is MNHNY and CDR2 SVGAGI (reference sequence). This CDR3 has 16 amino acids. Trimming took 2 bases from V and 7 from J; bases not matched to a gene: 14.

This clone occurred a few times. The chain employs TRBV10-1 and TRBJ2-7; 9 bases fit TRBD1. Germline values: CDR1 WNHNN, CDR2 SYGVQD (reference sequence). The junction had 3 bases not matched to a gene; V was cut back by 6 bases and J by 0 bases. This CDR3 is 14 amino acids long. CDR3: CASRRTGDSYEQYF. The CDR3 nucleotides read TGCGCCAGCAGGAGGACAGGGGACTCCTACGAGCAGTACTTC.

The rearrangement joins TRBV4-1 to TRBJ1-5; D uncertain. Germline-derived CDR1 and CDR2 are MGHRA and YSYEKL. Trimming left V 1 base short and J 0 bases short, with 7 bases between. CDR3 size: 15 residues. As DNA, the CDR3 is TGCGCCAGCAGCCAAGTACAGTCTAGCAATCAGCCCCAGCATTTT. It codes for CASSQVQSSNQPQHF.